These 10 T cell receptor beta chains were sequenced from one sample in a study of shared clonotypes between healthy human individuals. Some clones are missing from TCRdb's copy, which holds only in-frame ones; the method was immunoSEQ multiplex PCR. The sample lists about 980,000 clones, less than 85% seen once, with about 1.5% in the top ten. Sequencing input: memory CD4+ T cells sorted from blood. Noted subset: CD45RA-negative fraction. The receptor source for this set is a man between 18 and 35 years old in good health.

The chain is built from TRBV15 and TRBJ1-1, with 9 bases fitting TRBD1. V shed 3 bases and J 1 base; nucleotides not matched to a gene: 6. This CDR3 spans 16 amino acids. Germline V gene data show CDR1 as LNHNV and CDR2 as YYDKDF (reference sequence). DNA for the CDR3: TGTGCCACCAGCAGCACAGGGGGCTGGGAGAACACTGAAGCTTTCTTT. The encoded protein is CATSSTGGWENTEAFF.

The chain has TRBV25-1 and TRBJ2-7, with 9 bases matching TRBD1. CDR1 and CDR2 from the germline V gene are MGHDK and SYGVNS. Trimming cost V 5 bases and J 3 bases; bases outside gene matches: 5. CDR3 length equals 14 residues. This chain's CDR3 is CASSPWDRVYEQYF. In nucleotides, the CDR3 is TGTGCCAGCAGTCCCTGGGACAGGGTCTACGAGCAGTACTTC.

The gene calls are TRBV10-3 and TRBJ1-1; D may be TRBD1 (5 bases). V was shortened by 3 bases and J by 4 bases, with 18 bases between the two germline ends. The CDR3 has 16 residues. Germline V CDR1 and CDR2: ENHRY, SYGVKD. The CDR3 nucleotides are TGTGCCATCAGTGAAATCTTAAGGGGTGCGGGCACTGAAGCTTTCTTT. It codes for CAISEILRGAGTEAFF.

The chain recombines TRBV5-1 with TRBJ2-1; 8 nucleotides align to TRBD1. The junction had 11 bases not matched to a gene; V was cut back by 6 bases and J by 6 bases. The CDR3 runs 15 residues. CDR1 and CDR2 from the germline V gene are SGHRS and YFSETQ. The DNA of the CDR3 is TGCGCCAGCACCCGGGGGACAGGTGACTCCAATGAGCAGTTCTTC. Amino acids: CASTRGTGDSNEQFF.

A single count supports this clone. The V gene is TRBV11-2, the J gene TRBJ1-4; TRBD1 aligns across 11 bases. Germline V CDR1 and CDR2: SGHAT, FQNNGV. V was pared by 5 bases and J by 8 bases, with 1 base of the junction left unmatched. CDR3 size: 13 residues. CDR3 nucleotide sequence: TGTGCCAGCAGCCGGGACAGGGGGGAAAAACTGTTTTTT. This encodes CASSRDRGEKLFF. The whole variable domain, filled in from reference TRBV11-2 and TRBJ1-4, reads EAGVAQSPRYKIIEKRQSVAFWCNPISGHATLYWYQQILGQGPKLLIQFQNNGVVDDSQLPKDRFSAERLKGVDSTLKIQPAKLEDSAVYLCASSRDRGEKLFFGSGTQLSVL.

This clone has just one count. This sequence joins TRBV4-3 and TRBJ2-2; D is ambiguous. Between the trimmed V and J ends, which lost 0 bases and 5 bases, there was a span of 7 bases. CDR1 and CDR2 from the germline V gene are LGHNA and YSLEER. This CDR3 region has 14 residues. This CDR3 is CASSQEVQTGELFF. The CDR3 nucleotides read TGCGCCAGCAGCCAAGAGGTACAGACCGGGGAGCTGTTTTTT.

The rearrangement links TRBV5-1 to TRBJ2-7; TRBD1 might be the D (6 bases). Trimming pared 4 bases from V and 3 bases from J, leaving 14 bases between. This CDR3 is 14 amino acids long. From germline, CDR1 is SGHRS and CDR2 YFSETQ. The DNA for the CDR3 is TGCGCCAGCAGCCCGCTGACAGGCAACTACGAGCAGTACTTC. Its protein is CASSPLTGNYEQYF.

The chain links TRBV4-3 to TRBJ2-1, with 9 bases fitting TRBD2. V trimming: 1 base; J trimming: 5 bases; junction bases outside the gene matches: 6. The germline CDR1 and CDR2 sequences are LGHNA and YSLEER. This CDR3 is 16 amino acids long. The CDR3 sequence is CASSQGTSVIHNEQFF. In DNA form, the CDR3 reads TGCGCCAGCAGCCAAGGGACTAGCGTAATCCACAATGAGCAGTTCTTC.

V and J are TRBV28 and TRBJ1-5; 8 bases agree with TRBD1. The CDR3 runs to 15 residues. Trimming took 2 bases from V and 6 from J; bases not matched to a gene: 6. Germline CDR1 MDHEN, CDR2 SYDVKM. The CDR3 region has the DNA TGTGCCAGCAGTTTAACGGACAGGGTCGGTCAGCCCCAGCATTTT. It yields the protein CASSLTDRVGQPQHF.

This clone was detected only a few times. The rearrangement uses TRBV6-6 and TRBJ1-2, with D perhaps TRBD1 (5 bases). In germline, CDR1 is MNHNY, CDR2 SVGAGI (reference sequence). Between the trimmed V and J ends, which lost 2 bases and 2 bases, there was a span of 12 bases. The CDR3 consists of 15 residues. The CDR3 bases are TGTGCCAGCAGTTACCCGACAGAAACGAACTATGGCTACACCTTC. This gives the protein CASSYPTETNYGYTF.